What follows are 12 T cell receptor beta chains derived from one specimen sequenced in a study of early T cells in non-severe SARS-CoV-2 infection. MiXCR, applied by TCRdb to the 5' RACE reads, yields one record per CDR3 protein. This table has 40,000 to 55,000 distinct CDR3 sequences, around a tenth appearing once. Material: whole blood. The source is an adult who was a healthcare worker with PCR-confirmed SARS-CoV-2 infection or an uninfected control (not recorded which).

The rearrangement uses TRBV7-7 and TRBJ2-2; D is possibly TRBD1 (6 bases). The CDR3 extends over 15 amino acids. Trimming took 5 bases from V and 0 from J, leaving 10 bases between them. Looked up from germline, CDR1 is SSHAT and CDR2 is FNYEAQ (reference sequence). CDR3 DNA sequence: TGTGCCAGCAGCACAGGGACGGCGAACACCGGGGAGCTGTTTTTT. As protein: CASSTGTANTGELFF.

CDR3 sequence reads: CASSFETEAFF. The DNA of the CDR3 is TGTGCCAGCAGCTTTGAGACCGAAGCTTTCTTT. V is TRBV11-2 and J is TRBJ1-1; no clear D gene. V lost 3 bases and J 8 bases, leaving 7 bases between the germline ends. Germline V gives CDR1 SGHAT, CDR2 FQNNGV. The CDR3 is 11 residues long.

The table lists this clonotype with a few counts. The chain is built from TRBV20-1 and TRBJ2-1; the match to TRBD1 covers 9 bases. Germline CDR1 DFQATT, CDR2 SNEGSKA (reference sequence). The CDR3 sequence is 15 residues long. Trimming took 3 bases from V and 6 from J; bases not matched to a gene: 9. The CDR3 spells CSASNRGLIRNEQFF. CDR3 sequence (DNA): TGCAGTGCTAGCAACAGGGGGCTGATTCGCAATGAGCAGTTCTTC.

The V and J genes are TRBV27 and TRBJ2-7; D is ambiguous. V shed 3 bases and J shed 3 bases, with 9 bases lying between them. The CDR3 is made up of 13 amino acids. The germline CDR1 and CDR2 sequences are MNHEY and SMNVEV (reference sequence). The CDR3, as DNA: TGTGCCAGCAGTTTTGGACCCTTCTACGAGCAGTACTTC. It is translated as CASSFGPFYEQYF.

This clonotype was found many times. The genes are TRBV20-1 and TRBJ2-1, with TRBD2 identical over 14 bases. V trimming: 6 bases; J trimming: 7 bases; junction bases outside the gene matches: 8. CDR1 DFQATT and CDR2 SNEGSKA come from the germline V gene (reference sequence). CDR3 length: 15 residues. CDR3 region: CSALRLAGGPNEQFF. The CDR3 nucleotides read TGCAGTGCCCTTAGACTAGCGGGAGGGCCAAATGAGCAGTTCTTC.

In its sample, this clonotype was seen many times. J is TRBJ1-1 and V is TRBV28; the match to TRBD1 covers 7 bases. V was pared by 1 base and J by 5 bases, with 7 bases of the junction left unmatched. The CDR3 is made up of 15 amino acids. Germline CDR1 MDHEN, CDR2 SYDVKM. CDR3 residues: CASSLLQGGRTEAFF. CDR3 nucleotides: TGTGCCAGCAGTTTATTGCAGGGGGGAAGGACTGAAGCTTTCTTT.

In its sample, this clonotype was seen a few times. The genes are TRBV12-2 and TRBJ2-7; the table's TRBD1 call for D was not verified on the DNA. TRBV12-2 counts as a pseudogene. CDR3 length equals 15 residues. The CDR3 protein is CASRLDRDDTYEQYF. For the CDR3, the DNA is TGTGCAAGTCGCCTCGACAGAGACGACACCTACGAGCAGTACTTC.

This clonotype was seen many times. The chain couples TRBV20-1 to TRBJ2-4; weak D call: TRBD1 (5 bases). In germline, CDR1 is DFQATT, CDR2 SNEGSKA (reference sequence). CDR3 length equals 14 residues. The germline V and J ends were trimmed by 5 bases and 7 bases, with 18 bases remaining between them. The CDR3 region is CSALPAVPGNIQYF. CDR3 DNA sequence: TGCAGTGCTTTGCCCGCGGTGCCAGGGAACATTCAGTACTTC.

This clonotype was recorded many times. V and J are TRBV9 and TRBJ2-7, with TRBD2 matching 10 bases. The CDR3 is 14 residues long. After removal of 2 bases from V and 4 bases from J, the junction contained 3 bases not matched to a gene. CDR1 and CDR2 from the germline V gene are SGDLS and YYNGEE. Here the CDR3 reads CASSVGSGRYEQYF. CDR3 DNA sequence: TGTGCCAGCAGCGTTGGTAGCGGGAGGTACGAGCAGTACTTC.

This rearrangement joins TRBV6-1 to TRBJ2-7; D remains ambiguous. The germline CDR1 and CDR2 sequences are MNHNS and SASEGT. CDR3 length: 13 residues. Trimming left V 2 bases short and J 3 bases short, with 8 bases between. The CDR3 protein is CASSERSVYEQYF. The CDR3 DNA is TGTGCCAGCAGTGAAAGGAGTGTCTACGAGCAGTACTTC.

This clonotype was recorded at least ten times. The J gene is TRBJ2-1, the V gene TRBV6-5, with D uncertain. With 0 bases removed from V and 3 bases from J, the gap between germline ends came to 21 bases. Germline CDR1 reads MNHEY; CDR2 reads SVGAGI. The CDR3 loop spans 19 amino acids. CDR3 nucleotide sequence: TGTGCCAGCAGTTACTCGGGCAGTTACAGACAAGGGTACTACAATGAGCAGTTCTTC. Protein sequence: CASSYSGSYRQGYYNEQFF.

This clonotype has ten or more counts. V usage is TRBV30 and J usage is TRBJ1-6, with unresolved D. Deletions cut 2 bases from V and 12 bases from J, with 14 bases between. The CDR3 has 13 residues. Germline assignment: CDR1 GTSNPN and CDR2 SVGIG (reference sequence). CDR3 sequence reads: CAWSYTSQRPLHF. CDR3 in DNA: TGTGCCTGGAGTTACACCTCCCAAAGACCCCTCCACTTT.